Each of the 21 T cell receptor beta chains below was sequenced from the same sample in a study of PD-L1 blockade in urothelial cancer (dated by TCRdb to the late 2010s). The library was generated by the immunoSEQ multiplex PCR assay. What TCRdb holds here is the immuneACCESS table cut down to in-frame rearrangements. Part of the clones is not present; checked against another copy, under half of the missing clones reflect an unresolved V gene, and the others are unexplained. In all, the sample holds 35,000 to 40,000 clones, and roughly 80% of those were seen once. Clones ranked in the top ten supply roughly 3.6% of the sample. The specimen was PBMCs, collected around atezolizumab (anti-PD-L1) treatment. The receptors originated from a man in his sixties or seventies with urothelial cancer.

CDR3 region: CASSLDPQGRGYTF. The DNA for the CDR3 is TGTGCCAGCAGCTTAGATCCTCAGGGAAGGGGCTACACCTTC. The V gene is TRBV7-2, the J gene TRBJ1-2; D is possibly TRBD1 (5 bases). Germline V gives CDR1 SGHTA, CDR2 FQGNSA. Trimming stripped 1 base from V and 8 bases from J, with 14 bases between. This CDR3 contains 14 residues.

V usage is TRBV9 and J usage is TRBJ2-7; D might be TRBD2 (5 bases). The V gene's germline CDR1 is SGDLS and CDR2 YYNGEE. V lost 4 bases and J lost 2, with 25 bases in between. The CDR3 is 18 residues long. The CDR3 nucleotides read TGTGCCAGCAGCTCCAACTCGGTCCGGGGTTGGTATGCCTACGAGCAGTACTTC. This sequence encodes CASSSNSVRGWYAYEQYF.

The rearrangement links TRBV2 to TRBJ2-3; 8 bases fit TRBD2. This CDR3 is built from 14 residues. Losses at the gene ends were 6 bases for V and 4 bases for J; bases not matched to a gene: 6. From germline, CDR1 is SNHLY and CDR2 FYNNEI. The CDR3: CASRGLVQADTQYF. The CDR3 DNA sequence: TGTGCCAGCAGGGGACTAGTTCAGGCAGATACGCAGTATTTT.

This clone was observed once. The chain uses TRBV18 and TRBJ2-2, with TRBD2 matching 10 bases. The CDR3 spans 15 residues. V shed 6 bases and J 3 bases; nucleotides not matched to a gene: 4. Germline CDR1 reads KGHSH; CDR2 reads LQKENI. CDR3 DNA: TGTGCCAGCTCCCCAGGACTAGCGGACACCGGGGAGCTGTTTTTT. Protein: CASSPGLADTGELFF.

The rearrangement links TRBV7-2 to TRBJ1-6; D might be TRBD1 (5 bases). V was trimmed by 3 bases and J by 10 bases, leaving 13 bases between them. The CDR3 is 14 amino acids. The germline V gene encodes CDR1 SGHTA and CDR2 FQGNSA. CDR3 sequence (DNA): TGTGCCAGCAGCTTGTTAGGGGTAGGATCACCCCTCCACTTT. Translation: CASSLLGVGSPLHF.

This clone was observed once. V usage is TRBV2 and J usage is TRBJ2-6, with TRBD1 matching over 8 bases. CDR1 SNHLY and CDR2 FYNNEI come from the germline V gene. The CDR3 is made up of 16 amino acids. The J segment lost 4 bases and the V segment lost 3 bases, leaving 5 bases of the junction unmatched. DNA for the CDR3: TGTGCCAGCAGTGAGAGGACAGGGCCAGGGGCCAACGTCCTGACTTTC. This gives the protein CASSERTGPGANVLTF.

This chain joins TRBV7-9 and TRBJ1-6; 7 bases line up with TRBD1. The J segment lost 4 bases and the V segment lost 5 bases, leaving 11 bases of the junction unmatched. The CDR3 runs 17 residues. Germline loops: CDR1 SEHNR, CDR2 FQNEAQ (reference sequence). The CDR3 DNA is TGTGCCAGCAGCACCGGAGCAGGGGGAGGATATAATTCACCCCTCCACTTT. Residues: CASSTGAGGGYNSPLHF.

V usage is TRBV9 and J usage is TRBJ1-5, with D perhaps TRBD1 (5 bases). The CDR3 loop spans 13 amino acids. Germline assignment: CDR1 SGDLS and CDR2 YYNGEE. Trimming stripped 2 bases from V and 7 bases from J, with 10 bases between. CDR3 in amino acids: CASSVDQGQPQHF. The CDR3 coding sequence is TGTGCCAGCAGCGTCGATCAGGGCCAGCCCCAGCATTTT. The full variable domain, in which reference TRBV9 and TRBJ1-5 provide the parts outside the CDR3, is DSGVTQTPKHLITATGQRVTLRCSPRSGDLSVYWYQQSLDQGLQFLIQYYNGEERAKGNILERFSAQQFPDLHSELNLSSLELGDSALYFCASSVDQGQPQHFGDGTRLSIL.

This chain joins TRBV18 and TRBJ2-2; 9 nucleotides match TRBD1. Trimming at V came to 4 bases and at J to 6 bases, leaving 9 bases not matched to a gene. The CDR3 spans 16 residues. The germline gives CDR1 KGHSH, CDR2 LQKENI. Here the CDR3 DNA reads TGTGCCAGCTCACGAACAGGGGGCGCGGCGGCCGGGGAGCTGTTTTTT. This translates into CASSRTGGAAAGELFF.

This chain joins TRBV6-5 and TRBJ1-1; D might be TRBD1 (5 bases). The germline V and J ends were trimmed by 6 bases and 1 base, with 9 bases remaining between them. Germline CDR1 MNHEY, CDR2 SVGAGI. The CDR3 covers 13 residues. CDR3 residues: CASRQTENTEAFF. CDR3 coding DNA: TGTGCCAGCAGGCAGACAGAGAACACTGAAGCTTTCTTT.

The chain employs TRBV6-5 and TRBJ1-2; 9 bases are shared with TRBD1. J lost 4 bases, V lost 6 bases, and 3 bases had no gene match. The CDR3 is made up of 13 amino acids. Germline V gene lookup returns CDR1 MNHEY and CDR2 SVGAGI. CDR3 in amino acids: CASRPGQGYGYTF. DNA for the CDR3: TGTGCCAGCAGGCCGGGACAGGGCTATGGCTACACCTTC.

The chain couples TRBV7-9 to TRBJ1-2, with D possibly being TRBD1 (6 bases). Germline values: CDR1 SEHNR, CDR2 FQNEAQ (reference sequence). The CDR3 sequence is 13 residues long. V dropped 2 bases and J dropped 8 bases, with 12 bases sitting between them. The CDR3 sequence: CASSLSGEGGYTF. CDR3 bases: TGTGCCAGCAGCTTATCAGGGGAGGGCGGCTACACCTTC.

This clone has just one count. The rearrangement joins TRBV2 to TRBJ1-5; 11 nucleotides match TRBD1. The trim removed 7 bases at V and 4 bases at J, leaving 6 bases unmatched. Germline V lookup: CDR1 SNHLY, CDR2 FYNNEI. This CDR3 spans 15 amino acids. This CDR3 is CASKTGTGGNQPQHF. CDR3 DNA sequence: TGTGCCAGCAAAACGGGGACAGGGGGAAATCAGCCCCAGCATTTT.

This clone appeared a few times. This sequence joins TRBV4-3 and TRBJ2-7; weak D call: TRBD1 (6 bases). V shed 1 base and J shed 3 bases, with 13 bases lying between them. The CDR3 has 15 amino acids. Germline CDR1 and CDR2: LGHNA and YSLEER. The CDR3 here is CASSQVWDTNYEQYF. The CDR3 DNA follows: TGCGCCAGCAGCCAAGTCTGGGACACCAACTACGAGCAGTACTTC.

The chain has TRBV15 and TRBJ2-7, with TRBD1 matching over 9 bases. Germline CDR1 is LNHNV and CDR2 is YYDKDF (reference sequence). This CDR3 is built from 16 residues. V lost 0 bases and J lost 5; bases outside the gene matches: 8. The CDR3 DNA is TGTGCCACCAGCAGAGATATTGGGACAGGGTTGAACGAGCAGTACTTC. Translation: CATSRDIGTGLNEQYF. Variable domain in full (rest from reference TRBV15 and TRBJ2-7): DAMVIQNPRYQVTQFGKPVTLSCSQTLNHNVMYWYQQKSSQAPKLLFHYYDKDFNNEADTPDNFQSRRPNTSFCFLDIRSPGLGDTAMYLCATSRDIGTGLNEQYFGPGTRLTVT.

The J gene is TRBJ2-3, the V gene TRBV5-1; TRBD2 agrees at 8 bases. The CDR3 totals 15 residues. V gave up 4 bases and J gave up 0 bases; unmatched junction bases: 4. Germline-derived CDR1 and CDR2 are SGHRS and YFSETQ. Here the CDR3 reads CASSPLAGSTDTQYF. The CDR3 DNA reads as TGCGCCAGCAGCCCCCTAGCGGGTAGCACAGATACGCAGTATTTT.

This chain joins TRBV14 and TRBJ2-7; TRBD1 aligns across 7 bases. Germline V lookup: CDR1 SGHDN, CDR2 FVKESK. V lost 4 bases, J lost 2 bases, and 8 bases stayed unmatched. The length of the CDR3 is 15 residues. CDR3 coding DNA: TGTGCCAGCAGCCCCAGGGCAGGGGGTACCTACGAGCAGTACTTC. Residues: CASSPRAGGTYEQYF.

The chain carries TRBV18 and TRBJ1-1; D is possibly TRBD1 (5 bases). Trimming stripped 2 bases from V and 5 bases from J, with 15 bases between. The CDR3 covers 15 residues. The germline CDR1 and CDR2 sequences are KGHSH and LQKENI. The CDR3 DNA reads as TGTGCCAGCTCACCAGTGGGGGGATCGTTGACTGAAGCTTTCTTT. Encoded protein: CASSPVGGSLTEAFF.

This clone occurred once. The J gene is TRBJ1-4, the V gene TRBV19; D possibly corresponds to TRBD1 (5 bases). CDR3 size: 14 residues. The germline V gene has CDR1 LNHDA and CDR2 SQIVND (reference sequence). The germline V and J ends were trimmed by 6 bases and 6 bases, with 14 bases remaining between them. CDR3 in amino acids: CASSGARGDEKLFF. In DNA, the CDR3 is TGTGCCAGTAGCGGCGCCCGGGGGGATGAAAAACTGTTTTTT.

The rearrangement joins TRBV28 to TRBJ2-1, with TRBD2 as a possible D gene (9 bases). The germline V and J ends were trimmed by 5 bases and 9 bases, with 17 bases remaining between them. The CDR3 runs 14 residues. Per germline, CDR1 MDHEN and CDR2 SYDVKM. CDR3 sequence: CASSLAGQVGEQFF. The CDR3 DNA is TGTGCCAGCAGTCTAGCGGGACAGGTTGGTGAGCAGTTCTTC.

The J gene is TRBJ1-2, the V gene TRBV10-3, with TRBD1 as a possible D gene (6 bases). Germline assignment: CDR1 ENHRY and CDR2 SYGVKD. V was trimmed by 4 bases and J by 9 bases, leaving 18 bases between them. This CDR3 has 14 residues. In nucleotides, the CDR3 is TGTGCCATCAGTGCCGGCTTGGAAGGGGGAAGCTACACCTTC. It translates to CAISAGLEGGSYTF.